Reported below is one TCR beta chain. Its antigen is unknown. Clones were sequenced by immunoSEQ multiplex PCR, and TCRdb holds only the in-frame ones, with some missing. The repertoire holds more than 95,000 clones, approximately 90% seen once, with about 4% in the top ten. Whether given at about 4 or about 12 weeks, second doses were pooled. The data belong to a study of T cell responses to AZD1222 COVID-19 vaccine. Broader study findings: At baseline, seropositivity was found in only a handful of AZD1222 recipients.

Germline V gene lookup returns CDR1 SGDLS and CDR2 YYNGEE. V lost 0 bases to trimming and J lost 6 bases, with 12 bases between them. CDR3 length equals 14 residues. The source is an adult who received the AZD1222 COVID-19 vaccine. The sequencing here drew on peripheral blood, taken 28 days after the second AZD1222 dose. This chain links TRBV9 with TRBJ1-2; tentatively, D is TRBD1 (5 bases). The CDR3 here is CASSVDGRDHGYTF. As DNA, the CDR3 is TGTGCCAGCAGCGTAGATGGCAGGGACCATGGCTACACCTTC.